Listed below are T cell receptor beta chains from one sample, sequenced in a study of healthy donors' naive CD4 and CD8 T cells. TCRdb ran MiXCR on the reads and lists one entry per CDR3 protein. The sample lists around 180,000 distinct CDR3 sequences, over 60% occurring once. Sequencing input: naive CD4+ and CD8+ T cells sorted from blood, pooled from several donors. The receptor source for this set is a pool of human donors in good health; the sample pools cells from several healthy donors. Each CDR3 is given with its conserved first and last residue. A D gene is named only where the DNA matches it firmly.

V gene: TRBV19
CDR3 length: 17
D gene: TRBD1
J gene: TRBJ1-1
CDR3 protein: CASSERTGGMRHTEAFF
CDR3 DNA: TGTGCCAGTAGTGAACGGACAGGGGGCATGAGGCACACTGAAGCTTTCTTT

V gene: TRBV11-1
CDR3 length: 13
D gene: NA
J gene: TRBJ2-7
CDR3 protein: CASSPRNSYEQYF
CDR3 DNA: TGTGCCAGCAGCCCCAGGAATTCCTACGAGCAGTACTTC

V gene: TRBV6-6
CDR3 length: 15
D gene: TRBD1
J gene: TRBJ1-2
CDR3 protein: CASRATDRANYGYTF
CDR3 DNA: TGTGCCAGCAGAGCAACGGACAGGGCGAACTATGGCTACACCTTC

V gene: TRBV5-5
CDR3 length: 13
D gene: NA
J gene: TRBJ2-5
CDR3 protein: CASSLEWRETQYF
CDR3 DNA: TGTGCCAGCAGCTTGGAATGGAGAGAGACCCAGTACTTC

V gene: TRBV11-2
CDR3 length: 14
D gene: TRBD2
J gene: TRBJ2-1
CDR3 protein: CASSGTSGSSEQFF
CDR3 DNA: TGTGCCAGCAGCGGGACTAGCGGGAGTTCTGAGCAGTTCTTC

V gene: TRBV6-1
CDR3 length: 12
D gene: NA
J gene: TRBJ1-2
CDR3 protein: CASIYAGFGYTF
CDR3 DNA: TGTGCCAGCATTTACGCAGGGTTTGGCTACACCTTC

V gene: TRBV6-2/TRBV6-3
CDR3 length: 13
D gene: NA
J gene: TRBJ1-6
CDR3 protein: CASTFPTGSPLHF
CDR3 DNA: TGTGCCAGCACTTTCCCCACCGGTTCACCCCTCCACTTT

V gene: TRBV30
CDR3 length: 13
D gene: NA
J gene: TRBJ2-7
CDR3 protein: CAWSAGRGYEQYF
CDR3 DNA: TGTGCCTGGAGCGCGGGACGGGGCTACGAGCAGTACTTC

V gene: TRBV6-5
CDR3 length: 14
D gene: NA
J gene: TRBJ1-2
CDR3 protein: CASSPRADTYGYTF
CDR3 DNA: TGTGCCAGCAGTCCCCGGGCAGACACCTATGGCTACACCTTC

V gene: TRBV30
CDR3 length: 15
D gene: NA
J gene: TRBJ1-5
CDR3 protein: CAWRRSGVIGQPQHF
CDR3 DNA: TGTGCCTGGAGAAGATCAGGGGTCATAGGGCAGCCCCAGCATTTT